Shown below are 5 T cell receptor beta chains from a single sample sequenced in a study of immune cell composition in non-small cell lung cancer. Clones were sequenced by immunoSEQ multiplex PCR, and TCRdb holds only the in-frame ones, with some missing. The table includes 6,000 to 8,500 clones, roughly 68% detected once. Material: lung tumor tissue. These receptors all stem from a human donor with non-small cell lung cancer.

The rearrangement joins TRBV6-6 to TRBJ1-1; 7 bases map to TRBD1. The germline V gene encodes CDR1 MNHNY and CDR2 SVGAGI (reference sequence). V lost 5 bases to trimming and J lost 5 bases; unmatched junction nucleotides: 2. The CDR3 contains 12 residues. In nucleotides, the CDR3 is TGTGCCAGCAGTCTACAGGGGACTGAAGCTTTCTTT. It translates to CASSLQGTEAFF.

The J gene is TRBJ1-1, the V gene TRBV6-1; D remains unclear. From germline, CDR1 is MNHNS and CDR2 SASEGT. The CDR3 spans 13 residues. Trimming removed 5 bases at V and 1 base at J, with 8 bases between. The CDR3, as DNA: TGTGCCAGCAGTTTTTCAGAGAACACTGAAGCTTTCTTT. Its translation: CASSFSENTEAFF.

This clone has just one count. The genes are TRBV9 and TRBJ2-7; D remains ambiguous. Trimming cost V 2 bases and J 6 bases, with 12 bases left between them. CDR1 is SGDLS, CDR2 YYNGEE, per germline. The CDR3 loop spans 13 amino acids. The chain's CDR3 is CASSVSSLSEQYF. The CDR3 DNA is TGTGCCAGCAGCGTGAGTTCCCTAAGCGAGCAGTACTTC.

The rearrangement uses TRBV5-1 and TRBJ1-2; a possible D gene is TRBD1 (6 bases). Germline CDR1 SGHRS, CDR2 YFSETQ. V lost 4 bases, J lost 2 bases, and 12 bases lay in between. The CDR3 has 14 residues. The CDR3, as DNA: TGCGCCAGCAGCACCCAAACAGGGAACTATGGCTACACCTTC. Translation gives CASSTQTGNYGYTF.

In DNA form, the CDR3 reads TGTGCCAGCAGCGTAGACTTTAATTCACCCCTCCACTTT. Its translation is CASSVDFNSPLHF. The chain is built from TRBV5-6 and TRBJ1-6; no definite D call. V lost 4 bases, J lost 6 bases, and 8 bases lay in between. Looked up from germline, CDR1 is SGHDT and CDR2 is YYEEEE. The length of the CDR3 is 13 residues.